This T cell receptor (beta chain) was documented in a study of OX40 agonist ivuxolimab in advanced cancers. This clone was seen only a few times. Some clones are missing from TCRdb's copy, which holds only in-frame ones; the method was immunoSEQ multiplex PCR. The sample contains about 55,000 clones, more than 70% of which appear only once. The germline CDR1 and CDR2 sequences are MNHEY and SVGAGI. V was clipped by 2 bases and J by 2 bases, with 9 bases between them. CDR3 length equals 15 residues. The sequence came from an adult with an advanced solid tumor such as melanoma, head and neck, liver or kidney cancer. Sequences were derived from CD4+ or CD8+ T cells sorted from blood, sampled in a trial of the OX40 agonist ivuxolimab. This rearrangement joins TRBV6-5 to TRBJ2-2; TRBD2 is a possible D gene (6 bases). CDR3 in DNA: TGTGCCAGCAGTTACGGAGGGAAAAACACCGGGGAGCTGTTTTTT. The encoded protein is CASSYGGKNTGELFF.